This TCR beta chain was sequenced in a study of TIL therapy for anti-PD-1-resistant metastatic lung cancer. Study-wide results and limits: Many TIL product clones were absent from baseline tumor, suggesting clonal contraction.

Details on this clone: Its cognate antigen is unknown.

Germline CDR1 reads SEHNR; CDR2 reads FQNEAQ (reference sequence). This CDR3 has 16 amino acids. The ends were cut back, 4 bases at V and 4 bases at J, with 20 bases in the middle. This was the immunoSEQ v3 assay. Clones were read by immunoSEQ multiplex PCR, and TCRdb kept only the in-frame ones, dropping some. This sample carries approximately 87,000 clones, about three fifths of them seen once, and the ten largest clones take roughly 9.7%. As to time point: pre-treatment sample, taken before nivolumab and TIL therapy. The tumor samples were excised metastases, mostly pleural nodules or supraclavicular lymph nodes.

This chain links TRBV7-9 with TRBJ2-7; D may be TRBD1 (6 bases). The source of this sequence is a person aged 30 to 80 with non-small cell lung cancer. The specimen comprised tumor tissue, sampled at baseline. For the CDR3, the DNA is TGTGCCAGCAGCTCACCGGGACATAATATGGGGTACGAGCAGTACTTC. The encoded protein is CASSSPGHNMGYEQYF.